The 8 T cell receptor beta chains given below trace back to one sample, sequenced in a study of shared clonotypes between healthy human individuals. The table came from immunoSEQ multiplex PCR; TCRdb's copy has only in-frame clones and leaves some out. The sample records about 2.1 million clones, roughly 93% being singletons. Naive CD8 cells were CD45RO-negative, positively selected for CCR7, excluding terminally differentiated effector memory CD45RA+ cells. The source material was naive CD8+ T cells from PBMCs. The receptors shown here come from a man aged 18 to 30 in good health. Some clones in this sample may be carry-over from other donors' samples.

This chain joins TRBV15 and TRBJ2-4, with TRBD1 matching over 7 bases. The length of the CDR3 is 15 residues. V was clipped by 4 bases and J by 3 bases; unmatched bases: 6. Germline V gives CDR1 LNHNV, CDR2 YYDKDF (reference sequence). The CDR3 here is CATSNEGAGKNIQYF. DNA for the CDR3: TGTGCCACCAGCAACGAGGGGGCGGGCAAAAACATTCAGTACTTC.

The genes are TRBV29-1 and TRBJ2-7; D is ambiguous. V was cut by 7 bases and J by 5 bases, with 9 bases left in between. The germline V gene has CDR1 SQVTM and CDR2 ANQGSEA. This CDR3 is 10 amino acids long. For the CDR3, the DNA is TGCAGCGCTAGGTACGACGAGCAGTACTTC. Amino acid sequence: CSARYDEQYF.

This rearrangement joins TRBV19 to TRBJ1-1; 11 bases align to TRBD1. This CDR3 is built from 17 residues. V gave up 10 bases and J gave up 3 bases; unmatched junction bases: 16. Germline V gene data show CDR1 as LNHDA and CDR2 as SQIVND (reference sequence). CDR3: CATGPVGQGARYTEAFF. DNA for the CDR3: TGTGCCACCGGCCCGGTTGGACAGGGGGCGAGATACACTGAAGCTTTCTTT.

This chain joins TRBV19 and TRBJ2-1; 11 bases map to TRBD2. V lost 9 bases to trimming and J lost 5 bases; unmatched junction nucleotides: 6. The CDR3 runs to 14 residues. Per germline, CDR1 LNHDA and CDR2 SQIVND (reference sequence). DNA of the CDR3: TGTGCCAGCCTAGCGGGAGGTATCCACAATGAGCAGTTCTTC. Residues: CASLAGGIHNEQFF.

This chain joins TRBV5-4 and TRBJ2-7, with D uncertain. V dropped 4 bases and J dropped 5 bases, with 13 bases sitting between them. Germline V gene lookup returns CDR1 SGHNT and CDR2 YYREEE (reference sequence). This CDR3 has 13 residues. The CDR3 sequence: CASSHGAGDEQYF. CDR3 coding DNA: TGTGCCAGCAGCCACGGAGCTGGGGACGAGCAGTACTTC.

The CDR3: CASSAGNSGNTIYF. CDR3 DNA sequence: TGTGCCAGCAGCGCAGGGAACTCTGGAAACACCATATATTTT. The rearrangement links TRBV7-6 to TRBJ1-3; the D gene is possibly TRBD1 (5 bases). The V end lost 5 bases, the J end lost 0 bases, and 8 bases lay between the germline ends. CDR1 is SGHVS, CDR2 FNYEAQ, per germline. The CDR3 consists of 14 residues.

This CDR3 reads CAIRQTGEDYGYTF. The CDR3 nucleotides are TGTGCCATCAGGCAGACAGGAGAAGACTATGGCTACACCTTC. The chain joins TRBV10-3 to TRBJ1-2; weak D call: TRBD1 (6 bases). Trimming cost V 6 bases and J 3 bases, with 14 bases left between them. CDR1 and CDR2 (germline): ENHRY, SYGVKD. This CDR3 is 14 amino acids long.

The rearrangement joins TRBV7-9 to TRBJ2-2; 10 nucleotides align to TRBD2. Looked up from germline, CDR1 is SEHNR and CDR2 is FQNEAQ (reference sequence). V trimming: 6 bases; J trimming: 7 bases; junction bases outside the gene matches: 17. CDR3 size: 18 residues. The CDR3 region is CASSPPPSSGRAGGELFF. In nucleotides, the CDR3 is TGTGCCAGCAGTCCACCCCCAAGCAGCGGGAGGGCCGGCGGGGAGCTGTTTTTT.